Each of the 27 T cell receptor beta chains below was sequenced from the same sample in a study of T cell changes during pregnancy in multiple sclerosis. Measured with immunoSEQ multiplex PCR; TCRdb has only the in-frame clones, and not every one. The sample lists approximately 59,000 clones; about 90% were seen once. The sample here was peripheral blood, taken in the third trimester of pregnancy. These receptors were obtained from a female donor in good health, enrolled as a control in a pregnancy study.

The V call is TRBV18, the J call TRBJ1-1; 8 nucleotides match TRBD1. With 1 base clipped from V and 4 bases from J, the junction kept 11 bases outside the gene matches. CDR3 size: 17 residues. CDR1 and CDR2 from the germline V gene are KGHSH and LQKENI. The CDR3 bases are TGTGCCAGCTCACCACAGTCTGGACAGGGTATAGGCACTGAAGCTTTCTTT. It encodes CASSPQSGQGIGTEAFF.

The rearrangement joins TRBV19 to TRBJ1-6; TRBD1 aligns across 7 bases. Germline assignment: CDR1 LNHDA and CDR2 SQIVND (reference sequence). This CDR3 is 17 amino acids long. The junction had 14 bases not matched to a gene; V was cut back by 3 bases and J by 9 bases. The CDR3 region is CASSIFGDRVPGSPLHF. CDR3 sequence (DNA): TGTGCCAGTAGTATCTTTGGCGACAGGGTACCGGGTTCACCCCTCCACTTT.

The chain uses TRBV11-2 and TRBJ2-5; D is possibly TRBD2 (5 bases). V shed 1 base and J shed 7 bases, with 10 bases lying between them. The CDR3 consists of 13 residues. CDR1 is SGHAT and CDR2 is FQNNGV in the germline V gene. The CDR3 here is CASSLGRETTQYF. The CDR3 DNA reads TGTGCCAGCAGCTTAGGACGGGAAACGACCCAGTACTTC.

The genes are TRBV28 and TRBJ1-4; D is unresolved. V lost 5 bases to trimming and J lost 8 bases, with 15 bases between them. The CDR3 contains 14 residues. Germline assignment: CDR1 MDHEN and CDR2 SYDVKM. The CDR3 reads CASSPYHRGEKLFF. CDR3 DNA: TGTGCCAGCAGTCCGTATCACCGCGGGGAAAAACTGTTTTTT.

This clone appeared a few times. This chain uses TRBV15 with TRBJ1-1; D gene unclear. V was trimmed by 1 base and J by 3 bases, leaving 9 bases between them. From germline, CDR1 is LNHNV and CDR2 YYDKDF (reference sequence). CDR3 length: 14 amino acids. The CDR3 sequence: CATSRGRRYTEAFF. CDR3 coding DNA: TGTGCCACCAGCAGAGGAAGGAGGTACACTGAAGCTTTCTTT.

This clone was detected only a few times. This chain uses TRBV6-1 with TRBJ1-1; D possibly corresponds to TRBD1 (5 bases). V was cut by 4 bases and J by 0 bases, with 12 bases left in between. Germline V gene lookup returns CDR1 MNHNS and CDR2 SASEGT. This CDR3 is built from 15 residues. The CDR3 loop reads CASSGYRTMNTEAFF. In DNA, the CDR3 is TGTGCCAGCAGTGGCTACAGGACGATGAACACTGAAGCTTTCTTT.

The rearrangement uses TRBV5-6 and TRBJ2-2; D might be TRBD1 (6 bases). This CDR3 region has 14 residues. Germline V gene sequence: CDR1 SGHDT, CDR2 YYEEEE. V shed 4 bases and J shed 4 bases, with 11 bases lying between them. In nucleotides, the CDR3 is TGTGCCAGCAGCAGTGGACAGCTCACCGGGGAGCTGTTTTTT. Protein: CASSSGQLTGELFF.

The chain combines TRBV6-6 with TRBJ2-4; 8 nucleotides match TRBD2. Trimming cost V 4 bases and J 8 bases; bases outside gene matches: 4. From germline, CDR1 is MNHNY and CDR2 SVGAGI (reference sequence). The CDR3 covers 13 residues. CDR3 amino acids: CASSLAGSDIQYF. The CDR3, as DNA: TGTGCCAGCAGTTTAGCGGGGTCGGACATTCAGTACTTC.

The rearrangement links TRBV27 to TRBJ2-7, with TRBD2 as a possible D gene (5 bases). The CDR3 runs 12 residues. Germline CDR1 and CDR2: MNHEY and SMNVEV (reference sequence). V dropped 9 bases and J dropped 2 bases, with 11 bases sitting between them. The CDR3, as DNA: TGTGCCAGGTCCGGAGGCCCCTACGAGCAGTACTTC. As protein: CARSGGPYEQYF.

The V gene is TRBV7-9, the J gene TRBJ1-1; D is ambiguous. V was cut by 3 bases and J by 2 bases, with 7 bases left in between. The CDR3 extends over 13 amino acids. The germline CDR1 and CDR2 sequences are SEHNR and FQNEAQ (reference sequence). This chain's CDR3 is CASSFKANTEAFF. As DNA, the CDR3 is TGTGCCAGCAGCTTTAAAGCAAACACTGAAGCTTTCTTT. Complete variable domain (other parts from reference TRBV7-9 and TRBJ1-1): DTGVSQNPRHKITKRGQNVTFRCDPISEHNRLYWYRQTLGQGPEFLTYFQNEAQLEKSRLLSDRFSAERPKGSFSTLEIQRTEQGDSAMYLCASSFKANTEAFFGQGTRLTVV.

The chain carries TRBV10-3 and TRBJ2-3; TRBD2 is a possible D gene (5 bases). Germline V gene data show CDR1 as ENHRY and CDR2 as SYGVKD. CDR3 size: 14 residues. Between the trimmed V and J ends, which lost 4 bases and 2 bases, there was a span of 10 bases. The CDR3 loop is CAISARENTDTQYF. The CDR3 DNA reads as TGTGCCATCAGTGCGAGGGAAAACACAGATACGCAGTATTTT.

The chain has TRBV6-6 and TRBJ2-3, with 11 bases lining up with TRBD2. Looked up from germline, CDR1 is MNHNY and CDR2 is SVGAGI (reference sequence). The V gene end was trimmed by 5 bases and the J gene end by 2 bases; junction bases not matched to a gene: 6. The CDR3 has 16 residues. This CDR3 reads CASSATLAGDTDTQYF. CDR3 DNA: TGTGCCAGCAGTGCGACACTAGCGGGGGACACAGATACGCAGTATTTT.

The table lists this clone with a count of one. The V call is TRBV19, the J call TRBJ2-7; 7 bases match TRBD2. The CDR3 has 14 amino acids. Trimming took 1 base from V and 8 from J; bases not matched to a gene: 8. The germline V gene encodes CDR1 LNHDA and CDR2 SQIVND (reference sequence). The CDR3 bases are TGTGCCAGTAGTATAGGGGCGGGAGCTGAGAAGCAGTACTTC. Amino acids: CASSIGAGAEKQYF.

This chain uses TRBV5-6 with TRBJ2-7; 9 bases are shared with TRBD1. CDR1 SGHDT and CDR2 YYEEEE come from the germline V gene. The CDR3 contains 19 residues. J was trimmed by 5 bases and V by 4 bases; bases with no gene match: 22. The CDR3 sequence is CASSLPDRGNIFRGHEQYF. The CDR3 region has the DNA TGTGCCAGCAGCCTGCCCGACAGGGGGAATATCTTTAGGGGGCACGAGCAGTACTTC.

Here the CDR3 reads CASSQGDSVDTQYF. DNA for the CDR3: TGCGCCAGCAGCCAAGGGGACAGCGTAGATACGCAGTATTTT. The V call is TRBV4-1, the J call TRBJ2-3; 7 bases match TRBD1. Unmatched junction bases numbered 3, after V lost 1 base and J lost 5 bases. The length of the CDR3 is 14 residues. Germline values: CDR1 MGHRA, CDR2 YSYEKL.

The chain links TRBV5-4 to TRBJ1-2, with 7 bases aligning to TRBD1. Per the germline V gene, CDR1 is SGHNT and CDR2 is YYREEE (reference sequence). This CDR3 contains 13 residues. V was pared by 4 bases and J by 4 bases, with 4 bases of the junction left unmatched. The CDR3 nucleotides read TGTGCCAGCAGCCAACAGGGGACCTATGGCTACACCTTC. As protein: CASSQQGTYGYTF.

The chain employs TRBV4-3 and TRBJ2-1; the match to TRBD2 covers 7 bases. Trimming cost V 4 bases and J 5 bases; bases outside gene matches: 5. This CDR3 has 14 amino acids. CDR1 LGHNA and CDR2 YSLEER come from the germline V gene. The CDR3 sequence: CASSPGTTNNEQFF. In DNA form, the CDR3 reads TGCGCCAGCAGCCCAGGGACTACCAACAATGAGCAGTTCTTC.

The V call is TRBV30, the J call TRBJ1-1; no reliable D call. Germline V gene sequence: CDR1 GTSNPN, CDR2 SVGIG (reference sequence). The CDR3 extends over 13 amino acids. V was cut by 1 base and J by 6 bases, with 12 bases left in between. This chain's CDR3 is CAWSAAPKAEAFF. As DNA, the CDR3 is TGTGCCTGGAGTGCAGCGCCCAAGGCTGAAGCTTTCTTT.

This clone was recorded a few times. The rearrangement links TRBV10-1 to TRBJ1-1; 9 nucleotides match TRBD1. J was trimmed by 10 bases and V by 7 bases; bases with no gene match: 1. CDR1 is WNHNN and CDR2 is SYGVQD in the germline V gene (reference sequence). CDR3 length: 10 amino acids. The CDR3 loop reads CASKGQGAFF. DNA for the CDR3: TGCGCCAGCAAGGGACAGGGAGCTTTCTTT.

The V and J genes are TRBV28 and TRBJ1-2; D is ambiguous. Germline values: CDR1 MDHEN, CDR2 SYDVKM. The CDR3 covers 14 residues. Trimming stripped 5 bases from V and 1 base from J, with 11 bases between. CDR3 sequence (DNA): TGTGCCAGCAGTCCTCCGGGTGGTAACTATGGCTACACCTTC. Translation gives CASSPPGGNYGYTF.

The V gene is TRBV18, the J gene TRBJ1-1, with TRBD1 matching 9 bases. The CDR3 is 14 amino acids. CDR1 and CDR2 (germline): KGHSH, LQKENI. Trimming took 3 bases from V and 4 from J; bases not matched to a gene: 3. Written as DNA, the CDR3 is TGTGCCAGCTCACCCCAGACAGGGGGCACTGAAGCTTTCTTT. This encodes CASSPQTGGTEAFF.

The chain joins TRBV15 to TRBJ2-3; 12 bases match TRBD2. The J segment lost 2 bases and the V segment lost 6 bases, leaving 6 bases of the junction unmatched. This CDR3 contains 16 residues. CDR1 and CDR2 from the germline V gene are LNHNV and YYDKDF (reference sequence). This CDR3 is CATSPSGGVITDTQYF. The CDR3 nucleotides read TGTGCCACCAGTCCTAGCGGGGGGGTAATCACAGATACGCAGTATTTT.

This clone was recorded a few times. The chain combines TRBV9 with TRBJ1-2, with 8 bases fitting TRBD1. The germline V gene has CDR1 SGDLS and CDR2 YYNGEE. V lost 4 bases, J lost 6 bases, and 8 bases stayed unmatched. The CDR3 spans 14 residues. This CDR3 reads CASSWTGSKDGYTF. The CDR3 DNA sequence: TGTGCCAGCAGCTGGACAGGGTCGAAGGATGGCTACACCTTC.

The chain combines TRBV4-3 with TRBJ2-3, with a tentative D call TRBD1 (5 bases). V lost 4 bases to trimming and J lost 5 bases, with 19 bases between them. The length of the CDR3 is 16 residues. From germline, CDR1 is LGHNA and CDR2 YSLEER. CDR3 nucleotide sequence: TGCGCCAGCAGCCTACAAGCTAGGGGCCTGGAAGATACGCAGTATTTT. This translates into CASSLQARGLEDTQYF.

This chain links TRBV5-4 with TRBJ2-5, with 8 nucleotides matching TRBD2. The germline V gene has CDR1 SGHNT and CDR2 YYREEE (reference sequence). CDR3 size: 14 residues. The trim removed 5 bases at V and 4 bases at J, leaving 7 bases unmatched. In nucleotides, the CDR3 is TGTGCCAGCAGACCCCGGGGGGGCCTAGAGACCCAGTACTTC. Residues: CASRPRGGLETQYF.

The chain is built from TRBV18 and TRBJ2-1, with D perhaps TRBD2 (5 bases). Trimming cost V 6 bases and J 9 bases, with 12 bases left between them. Per germline, CDR1 KGHSH and CDR2 LQKENI. This CDR3 spans 12 amino acids. The CDR3 DNA follows: TGTGCCAGCTCTCCGGACGCGGGTGAGCAGTTCTTC. The encoded protein is CASSPDAGEQFF.

The chain employs TRBV6-6 and TRBJ1-5; no clear D gene. Per germline, CDR1 MNHNY and CDR2 SVGAGI (reference sequence). The CDR3 totals 13 residues. Trimming removed 6 bases from V and 3 bases from J, with 9 bases in between. The CDR3 bases are TGTGCCAGCAGAGACACGACCAATCAGCCCCAGCATTTT. Its translation is CASRDTTNQPQHF.